Following are 14 T cell receptor beta chains from one sample sequenced in a study of T cells in localized non-small cell lung cancer. Sequencing used immunoSEQ multiplex PCR; TCRdb keeps in-frame clones, though not all of them. The sample includes approximately 63,000 clones, 70% to 90% of them seen just once. The sequencing used peripheral blood, collected before any cancer treatment. The receptors derive from a man aged 40-75 years with stage I squamous cell lung carcinoma.

The J gene is TRBJ2-1, the V gene TRBV14; the D call may be TRBD1 or TRBD2 (5 bases each). This CDR3 contains 16 residues. Germline V gene lookup returns CDR1 SGHDN and CDR2 FVKESK. The V and J ends lost 0 bases and 7 bases respectively, with 16 bases between them. In nucleotides, the CDR3 is TGTGCCAGCAGCCAAGACCCCGGGACCCTTTGGAATGAGCAGTTCTTC. As protein: CASSQDPGTLWNEQFF.

The chain links TRBV28 to TRBJ1-4, with D maybe TRBD1 (6 bases). The germline V gene has CDR1 MDHEN and CDR2 SYDVKM. CDR3 length: 14 residues. The V end lost 3 bases, the J end lost 5 bases, and 10 bases lay between the germline ends. CDR3 coding DNA: TGTGCCAGCAGTTTGACGGACAGCAATGAAAAACTGTTTTTT. Protein product: CASSLTDSNEKLFF.

The V call is TRBV6-4, the J call TRBJ2-7; TRBD1 might be the D (5 bases). Germline values: CDR1 MRHNA, CDR2 SNTAGT. CDR3 size: 12 residues. Trimming cost V 8 bases and J 2 bases, with 10 bases left between them. The CDR3 spells CASVDRTYEQYF. The CDR3 DNA is TGTGCCAGCGTCGACAGAACCTACGAGCAGTACTTC.

This chain uses TRBV27 with TRBJ1-5; possibly TRBD1 for D (5 bases). CDR1 is MNHEY, CDR2 SMNVEV, per germline (reference sequence). The V end lost 0 bases, the J end lost 2 bases, and 14 bases lay between the germline ends. This CDR3 has 17 residues. For the CDR3, the DNA is TGTGCCAGCAGTTTATCGTTCAGGGACTATGGCAATCAGCCCCAGCATTTT. Encoded protein: CASSLSFRDYGNQPQHF.

The gene calls are TRBV7-9 and TRBJ2-2; 9 bases are shared with TRBD2. Germline CDR1 reads SEHNR; CDR2 reads FQNEAQ (reference sequence). V trimming: 5 bases; J trimming: 5 bases; junction bases outside the gene matches: 9. CDR3 length equals 16 residues. The CDR3 nucleotides are TGTGCCAGCAGCCCCCCTGAGCTAGCGGGGACCGGGGAGCTGTTTTTT. This gives the protein CASSPPELAGTGELFF.

This clone was counted once. CDR3 coding DNA: TGTGCCAGCAGCCGACCAGGGACTAGCGGGAGGGCCTCCAATGAGCAGTTCTTC. Translating it yields CASSRPGTSGRASNEQFF. The chain carries TRBV11-1 and TRBJ2-1; 16 bases are a match to TRBD2. The CDR3 spans 18 residues. The V gene's germline CDR1 is SGHAT and CDR2 FQDESV (reference sequence). With 5 bases clipped from V and 6 bases from J, the junction kept 10 bases outside the gene matches.

This clone was seen more than once but under ten times. V and J are TRBV4-3 and TRBJ2-7; D gene uncertain. CDR3 size: 15 residues. Germline V gene data show CDR1 as LGHNA and CDR2 as YSLEER. Trimming stripped 2 bases from V and 2 bases from J, with 13 bases between. CDR3 sequence reads: CASSQNTVPPYEQYF. The CDR3, as DNA: TGCGCCAGCAGCCAAAATACGGTCCCCCCCTACGAGCAGTACTTC.

The chain joins TRBV28 to TRBJ1-3, with D possibly matching TRBD1 (5 bases). This CDR3 contains 11 residues. CDR1 is MDHEN, CDR2 SYDVKM, per germline. DNA of the CDR3: TGTGGGACATTCTCTGGAAACACCATATATTTT. As protein: CGTFSGNTIYF.

The chain couples TRBV5-1 to TRBJ1-4; TRBD1 is a possible D gene (5 bases). With 4 bases removed from V and 8 bases from J, the gap between germline ends came to 12 bases. The CDR3 has 13 residues. Germline V gives CDR1 SGHRS, CDR2 YFSETQ. CDR3 nucleotides: TGCGCCAGCAGCCGGGACGGTGAGGAAAAACTGTTTTTT. Translation: CASSRDGEEKLFF.

This chain uses TRBV11-3 with TRBJ2-2, with TRBD2 as a possible D gene (6 bases). The CDR3 is made up of 14 amino acids. V was shortened by 7 bases and J by 2 bases, with 11 bases between the two germline ends. The V gene's germline CDR1 is SGHNT and CDR2 YENEEA. The CDR3 nucleotides are TGTGCCAGCACCAGGGACTCAAACACCGGGGAGCTGTTTTTT. Its protein is CASTRDSNTGELFF.

This clone came up once. The chain recombines TRBV4-1 with TRBJ2-7, with 7 bases fitting TRBD1. Germline V gene data show CDR1 as MGHRA and CDR2 as YSYEKL. J lost 7 bases, V lost 0 bases, and 15 bases had no gene match. The length of the CDR3 is 17 residues. CDR3 protein: CASSQDPTTTGLREQYF. In DNA form, the CDR3 reads TGCGCCAGCAGCCAAGATCCCACGACGACAGGGTTGAGGGAGCAGTACTTC.

Comment on this clone: The junction shows a germline mismatch at one end, possibly a read error. The V gene is TRBV7-2, the J gene TRBJ1-1, with D perhaps TRBD1 (6 bases). Per germline, CDR1 SGHTA and CDR2 FQGNSA. The CDR3 consists of 15 residues. CDR3 DNA: TGTGCCAGCACCTTACAGGGTGGAGGGAACACTGAAGCTTTCTTT. It translates to CASTLQGGGNTEAFF.

V and J are TRBV2 and TRBJ2-2; possibly TRBD2 for D (6 bases). The germline V gene encodes CDR1 SNHLY and CDR2 FYNNEI. The CDR3 runs 14 residues. V lost 8 bases to trimming and J lost 1 base, with 11 bases between them. The chain's CDR3 is CASAGSRNTGELFF. The CDR3 DNA reads TGTGCCAGCGCCGGGAGTAGGAACACCGGGGAGCTGTTTTTT.

The V and J genes are TRBV20-1 and TRBJ2-5, with 9 bases lining up with TRBD2. The CDR3 totals 11 residues. Germline loops: CDR1 DFQATT, CDR2 SNEGSKA (reference sequence). The CDR3 loop is CSAGGEETQYF. The CDR3, as DNA: TGCTCAGCGGGGGGCGAAGAGACCCAGTACTTC.